The rows below give T cell receptor beta chains drawn from one sample of a study of graft-versus-host responses after intestinal transplantation. The data were produced by immunoSEQ multiplex PCR, yet TCRdb's version contains in-frame clones alone and is incomplete. The sample records some 120,000 clones, around nine tenths being singletons. No antigen is known for these receptors. The sample here was unstimulated CD4+ T cells sorted from spleen or lymph node cells, taken before intestinal transplant. Receptors originate from a human donor who received an intestinal transplant. Both conserved end residues are part of each CDR3. Each record gives: V gene, CDR3 length, D gene, J gene, clone size, CDR3 protein, CDR3 DNA. The D gene is left open where the match is weak. The listing skips clone size in some rows; elsewhere it reads once, few, many or a size class.

TRBV5-1	15	TRBD1	TRBJ2-1	NA	CASSEQGDSVNEQFF	TGCGCCAGCAGTGAACAGGGGGACTCAGTCAATGAGCAGTTCTTC
TRBV19	14	NA	TRBJ2-5	once	CASSNSGVQETQYF	TGTGCCAGTAGTAATTCAGGGGTCCAAGAGACCCAGTACTTC
TRBV12-5	18	NA	TRBJ2-2	NA	CASGLVFERARETGELFF	TGTGCTAGTGGTTTGGTATTCGAAAGGGCCAGGGAGACCGGGGAGCTGTTTTTT
TRBV7-6	14	NA	TRBJ2-3	NA	CASSLGQATDTQYF	TGTGCCAGCAGCTTAGGGCAGGCCACAGATACGCAGTATTTT
TRBV7-2	14	NA	TRBJ2-7	NA	CASSLRAVSYEQYF	TGTGCCAGCAGCTTGAGGGCAGTCTCCTACGAGCAGTACTTC
TRBV5-1	14	TRBD1	TRBJ2-3	NA	CASSAGQATDTQYF	TGCGCCAGCAGCGCGGGACAGGCAACAGATACGCAGTATTTT
TRBV2	14	NA	TRBJ1-1	NA	CASSEHRKGTEAFF	TGTGCCAGCAGTGAACACAGGAAGGGCACTGAAGCTTTCTTT
TRBV30	12	TRBD1	TRBJ2-7	NA	CAWSGDSYEQYF	TGTGCCTGGAGTGGGGACAGCTACGAGCAGTACTTC
TRBV6-5	13	TRBD1	TRBJ2-7	once	CATTTGLTYEQYF	TGTGCCACCACGACAGGGCTAACGTACGAGCAGTACTTC
TRBV5-1	15	TRBD1	TRBJ2-3	NA	CASSLGNTGADTQYF	TGCGCCAGCAGCTTGGGAAATACAGGGGCAGATACGCAGTATTTT
TRBV7-2	16	NA	TRBJ2-7	NA	CASSLLARYGYYEQYF	TGTGCCAGCAGCTTACTAGCTAGATATGGGTACTACGAGCAGTACTTC
TRBV14	16	TRBD2	TRBJ2-3	NA	CASSLLAGALTDTQYF	TGTGCCAGCAGCCTATTAGCGGGGGCCCTCACAGATACGCAGTATTTT